This passage covers 27 T cell receptor beta chains from one sample sequenced in a study of identical twins. From the 5' RACE reads, TCRdb called clonotypes with MiXCR, one entry per CDR3 protein. The sample has about 280,000 distinct CDR3 sequences, roughly 8.6% seen once. The same data also contributed to another study, on yellow fever vaccine responses in identical twins.

The sequenced material came from memory (CD45RO+) T cells sorted from blood. The receptors were sampled from a woman younger than 30 in good health.

This clonotype came up many times. This chain uses TRBV20-1 with TRBJ2-7; D perhaps matches TRBD1 (6 bases). Germline assignment: CDR1 DFQATT and CDR2 SNEGSKA (reference sequence). V was cut by 4 bases and J by 4 bases, with 8 bases left in between. This CDR3 spans 11 amino acids. The DNA for the CDR3 is TGCAGTGCTAAGACAGGTTACGAGCAGTACGTC. It codes for CSAKTGYEQYV.

The chain has TRBV3-1 and TRBJ1-2; a possible D gene is TRBD1 (6 bases). V was shortened by 1 base and J by 4 bases, with 13 bases between the two germline ends. Germline V lookup: CDR1 LGHDT, CDR2 YNNKEL (reference sequence). CDR3 size: 15 residues. The CDR3 reads CASSQVVGGSYGYTF. CDR3 coding DNA: TGTGCCAGCAGCCAAGTAGTAGGGGGAAGCTATGGCTACACCTTC.

The table lists this clonotype with many counts. This chain joins TRBV25-1 and TRBJ1-1; the match to TRBD1 covers 10 bases. Germline loops: CDR1 MGHDK, CDR2 SYGVNS. The CDR3 has 16 amino acids. V lost 2 bases and J lost 6; bases outside the gene matches: 9. CDR3 nucleotides: TGTGCCAGCAGTGAAGCGGGACAGGGGAGAAACGCTGAAGCTTTCTTT. It encodes CASSEAGQGRNAEAFF.

This clonotype was detected a few times. This chain joins TRBV15 and TRBJ2-7; 7 bases map to TRBD1. The V and J ends lost 3 bases and 3 bases, in that order; junction bases with no gene match: 11. The CDR3 consists of 16 residues. Per the germline V gene, CDR1 is LNHNV and CDR2 is YYDKDF (reference sequence). Here the CDR3 reads CATSSPGTASVYEQYF. CDR3 sequence (DNA): TGTGCCACCAGCAGCCCTGGGACAGCAAGTGTCTACGAGCAGTACTTC.

This clonotype was picked up a small number of times. The gene calls are TRBV3-1 and TRBJ2-2, with TRBD1 matching 10 bases. The CDR3 is made up of 15 amino acids. Germline values: CDR1 LGHDT, CDR2 YNNKEL (reference sequence). With 6 bases clipped from V and 3 bases from J, the junction kept 4 bases outside the gene matches. This CDR3 is CASRPGTGDTGELFF. The CDR3 DNA follows: TGTGCCAGCAGGCCCGGGACAGGGGACACCGGGGAGCTGTTTTTT.

This clonotype turned up a few times. The rearrangement uses TRBV10-3 and TRBJ1-1; 9 positions agree with TRBD1. Germline V gene lookup returns CDR1 ENHRY and CDR2 SYGVKD. CDR3 length: 15 residues. Germline trimming cut 4 bases from V and 3 bases from J; bases unmatched to any gene: 6. CDR3 loop: CAISGGQGRYTEAFF. For the CDR3, the DNA is TGTGCCATCAGTGGGGGACAGGGCCGGTACACTGAAGCTTTCTTT.

In its sample, this clonotype was seen a few times. V gene TRBV10-1 combines with J gene TRBJ2-1; 12 nucleotides agree with TRBD2. V dropped 4 bases and J dropped 0; count of bases not matched to a gene: 13. Germline V gene data show CDR1 as WNHNN and CDR2 as SYGVQD (reference sequence). There are 20 residues in the CDR3. The DNA of the CDR3 is TGCGCCAGCAGTGCCTTACCGGGACTAGCGGGCAAGAGCTCCTACAATGAGCAGTTCTTC. Translating it yields CASSALPGLAGKSSYNEQFF.

Only a few counts were recorded for this clonotype. The V call is TRBV28, the J call TRBJ2-7, with 8 nucleotides matching TRBD1. The trim removed 5 bases at V and 0 bases at J, leaving 9 bases unmatched. CDR1 is MDHEN, CDR2 SYDVKM, per germline. CDR3 length: 16 amino acids. The CDR3 is CASSPQTGVTSYEQYF. CDR3 sequence (DNA): TGTGCCAGCAGTCCTCAGACAGGGGTTACCTCCTACGAGCAGTACTTC.

The J gene is TRBJ1-2, the V gene TRBV4-2; D is unresolved. Trimming took 3 bases from V and 4 from J, leaving 15 bases between them. This CDR3 is built from 15 residues. Germline lookup yields CDR1 LGHNA and CDR2 YNFKEQ. The CDR3 sequence: CASSQQNQALYGYTF. CDR3 bases: TGTGCCAGCAGCCAGCAAAATCAGGCGCTCTATGGCTACACCTTC.

This clonotype turned up a few times. The CDR3 coding sequence is TGTGCCACCAGTGGACCGAAAGATTACACCGGGGAGCTGTTTTTT. It specifies CATSGPKDYTGELFF. The chain uses TRBV24-1 and TRBJ2-2; the D is unclear. The CDR3 runs 15 residues. Per the germline V gene, CDR1 is KGHDR and CDR2 is SFDVKD. V lost 5 bases and J 3 bases, leaving 12 bases between the germline ends.

This clonotype was observed many times. The V call is TRBV5-1, the J call TRBJ1-6; D not certain. V was clipped by 0 bases and J by 6 bases, with 13 bases between them. Germline CDR1 and CDR2: SGHRS and YFSETQ. This CDR3 comprises 16 residues. CDR3 DNA: TGCGCCAGCAGCTTGGCCGCCAGTCCCCCTAATTCACCCCTCCACTTT. This translates into CASSLAASPPNSPLHF.

This chain joins TRBV25-1 and TRBJ2-1, with 8 bases fitting TRBD2. CDR3 size: 14 residues. Germline CDR1 reads MGHDK; CDR2 reads SYGVNS. V dropped 10 bases and J dropped 5; count of bases not matched to a gene: 10. The CDR3 sequence: CATTPAGAHNEQFF. CDR3 DNA sequence: TGTGCCACCACCCCAGCGGGAGCTCACAATGAGCAGTTCTTC. Full variable domain (rest looked up from reference TRBV25-1 and TRBJ2-1): EADIYQTPRYLVIGTGKKITLECSQTMGHDKMYWYQQDPGMELHLIHYSYGVNSTEKGDLSSESTVSRIRTEHFPLTLESARPSHTSQYLCATTPAGAHNEQFFGPGTRLTVL.

This clonotype showed up just a few times. J is TRBJ2-1 and V is TRBV27; 8 bases match TRBD2. Germline V gene lookup returns CDR1 MNHEY and CDR2 SMNVEV (reference sequence). The CDR3 consists of 14 residues. Trimming cost V 5 bases and J 10 bases; bases outside gene matches: 10. CDR3 amino acids: CASSQEQLAAEQFF. In DNA, the CDR3 is TGTGCCAGCAGTCAGGAGCAACTAGCGGCGGAGCAGTTCTTC.

This clonotype has just a few counts. The chain has TRBV27 and TRBJ2-3; no definite D call. Trimming cost V 11 bases and J 3 bases, with 15 bases left between them. This CDR3 is 13 amino acids long. Germline CDR1 is MNHEY and CDR2 is SMNVEV (reference sequence). CDR3 sequence: CAPMRPNTDTQYF. As DNA, the CDR3 is TGTGCCCCCATGCGGCCCAATACAGATACGCAGTATTTT.

This clonotype was picked up a small number of times. The gene calls are TRBV29-1 and TRBJ2-7; 8 bases agree with TRBD1. The ends lost 7 bases at V and 5 bases at J; junction bases unmatched: 16. CDR1 is SQVTM, CDR2 ANQGSEA, per germline. This CDR3 has 15 amino acids. As DNA, the CDR3 is TGCAGCGCCCGAGCTGGACAGGGAAAAGTCAACGAGCAGTACTTC. It is translated as CSARAGQGKVNEQYF.

Only a few counts were recorded for this clonotype. The J gene is TRBJ1-4, the V gene TRBV5-1, with D hard to call. The length of the CDR3 is 14 residues. Trimming cost V 2 bases and J 4 bases, with 9 bases left between them. From germline, CDR1 is SGHRS and CDR2 YFSETQ. The CDR3 here is CASSFAAVNEKLFF. As DNA, the CDR3 is TGCGCCAGCAGCTTTGCGGCAGTTAATGAAAAACTGTTTTTT.

This clonotype has a count of ten or more. The chain employs TRBV7-9 and TRBJ1-4, with D tentatively TRBD1 (6 bases). Germline assignment: CDR1 SEHNR and CDR2 FQNEAQ (reference sequence). V shed 3 bases and J shed 3 bases, with 8 bases lying between them. CDR3 length: 14 amino acids. The CDR3 protein is CASSFGGSNEKLFF. The CDR3 DNA reads as TGTGCCAGCAGCTTTGGGGGCTCTAATGAAAAACTGTTTTTT.

This clonotype was seen at least ten times. This chain connects TRBV6-5 to TRBJ1-2; D is undetermined. The length of the CDR3 is 11 residues. Germline V gene lookup returns CDR1 MNHEY and CDR2 SVGAGI. V was clipped by 8 bases and J by 5 bases, with 9 bases between them. The CDR3: CASGRGYGYTF. The CDR3 bases are TGTGCCAGCGGCCGGGGTTATGGCTACACCTTC.

This clonotype was detected many times. This sequence joins TRBV6-4 and TRBJ1-1; D may be TRBD1 (6 bases). V was cut by 9 bases and J by 4 bases, with 15 bases left in between. Germline lookup yields CDR1 MRHNA and CDR2 SNTAGT. The CDR3 covers 13 residues. CDR3 amino acids: CASSQGSGTEAFF. The DNA of the CDR3 is TGTGCCAGTAGCCAGGGGAGCGGCACTGAAGCTTTCTTT.

This clonotype has just a few counts. The V call is TRBV4-1, the J call TRBJ2-1; 7 positions agree with TRBD2. The CDR3 has 16 amino acids. The V and J ends lost 4 bases and 6 bases, in that order; junction bases with no gene match: 12. Germline assignment: CDR1 MGHRA and CDR2 YSYEKL. The CDR3 DNA sequence: TGCGCCAGCAGCCTAGTAGCGGGTCAAGGGATCAATGAGCAGTTCTTC. Its protein is CASSLVAGQGINEQFF.

This clonotype was observed many times. The genes are TRBV29-1 and TRBJ2-3; 8 bases align to TRBD1. This CDR3 is built from 15 residues. V shed 5 bases, J shed 1 base, and the junction held 8 bases outside the gene matches. The germline CDR1 and CDR2 sequences are SQVTM and ANQGSEA. The chain's CDR3 is CSVLYPGQGTDTQYF. CDR3 bases: TGCAGCGTTTTATACCCGGGACAGGGCACAGATACGCAGTATTTT.

V gene TRBV7-9 combines with J gene TRBJ1-5; a possible D gene is TRBD1 (6 bases). The CDR3 loop spans 16 amino acids. The V and J ends lost 1 base and 4 bases respectively, with 14 bases between them. Germline V CDR1 and CDR2: SEHNR, FQNEAQ (reference sequence). Here the CDR3 reads CASSLVEDSGNQPQHF. In DNA, the CDR3 is TGTGCCAGCAGCTTAGTGGAGGACAGTGGGAATCAGCCCCAGCATTTT.

This clonotype was seen ten or more times. The chain recombines TRBV5-5 with TRBJ2-2, with 12 nucleotides matching TRBD2. The CDR3 covers 16 residues. After removal of 2 bases from V and 6 bases from J, the junction contained 5 bases not matched to a gene. Per germline, CDR1 SGHKS and CDR2 YYEKEE (reference sequence). CDR3 sequence: CASSFRLAGVAGELFF. The CDR3 coding sequence is TGTGCCAGCAGCTTTCGACTAGCGGGAGTGGCCGGGGAGCTGTTTTTT. Variable domain in full (rest from reference TRBV5-5 and TRBJ2-2): DAGVTQSPTHLIKTRGQQVTLRCSPISGHKSVSWYQQVLGQGPQFIFQYYEKEERGRGNFPDRFSARQFPNYSSELNVNALLLGDSALYLCASSFRLAGVAGELFFGEGSRLTVL.

This clonotype was counted only a few times. The chain links TRBV5-1 to TRBJ2-5; no clear D gene. CDR1 is SGHRS, CDR2 YFSETQ, per germline. This CDR3 spans 13 amino acids. Trimming removed 1 base from V and 5 bases from J, with 9 bases in between. CDR3 residues: CASSLTDRETQYF. CDR3 in DNA: TGCGCCAGCAGCTTGACAGATAGGGAGACCCAGTACTTC.

This clonotype has ten or more counts. The chain joins TRBV20-1 to TRBJ1-5, with a weak D call TRBD1 (6 bases). Trimming cost V 3 bases and J 7 bases, with 13 bases left between them. The CDR3 has 13 amino acids. Germline lookup yields CDR1 DFQATT and CDR2 SNEGSKA (reference sequence). CDR3 in DNA: TGCAGTGCTAGCAGAACAGGGCTCCAGCCCCAGCATTTT. Translated: CSASRTGLQPQHF.

The sample holds many counts of this clonotype. V gene TRBV12-3 or TRBV12-4 combines with J gene TRBJ2-1; maybe TRBD2 (7 bases). V shed 2 bases and J shed 2 bases, with 13 bases lying between them. The CDR3 spans 16 residues. CDR3 in DNA: TGTGCCAGCAGTTTACGGGGGGCCTCCACCTACAATGAGCAGTTCTTC. This encodes CASSLRGASTYNEQFF.

This clonotype was found a few times. The chain joins TRBV24-1 to TRBJ2-7; 12 bases fit TRBD1. V was clipped by 3 bases and J by 6 bases; unmatched bases: 5. The germline CDR1 and CDR2 sequences are KGHDR and SFDVKD. The CDR3 length is 15 residues. In nucleotides, the CDR3 is TGTGCCACCAGTGATAGCGGGACAGGGGGCAGCGAGCAGTACTTC. Protein product: CATSDSGTGGSEQYF.